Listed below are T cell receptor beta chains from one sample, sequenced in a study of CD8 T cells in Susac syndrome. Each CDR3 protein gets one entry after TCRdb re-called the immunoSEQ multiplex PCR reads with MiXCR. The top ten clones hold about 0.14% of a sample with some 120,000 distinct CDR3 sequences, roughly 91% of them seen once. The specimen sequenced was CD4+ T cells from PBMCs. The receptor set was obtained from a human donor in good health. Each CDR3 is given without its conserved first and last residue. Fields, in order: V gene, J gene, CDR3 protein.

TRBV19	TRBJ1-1	ASSMVPPNTEAF
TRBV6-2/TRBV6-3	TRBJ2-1	ASDPASGVYNEQF
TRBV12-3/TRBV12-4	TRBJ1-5	ASRGGIANQPQH
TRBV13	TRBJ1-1	ASSLDPNTEAF
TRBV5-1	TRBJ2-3	ASSLAGKPSDTQY
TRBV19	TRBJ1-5	ASRQGQANQPQH
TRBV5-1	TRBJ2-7	ASSLQETYEQY
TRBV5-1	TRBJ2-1	ASSLVAGPSSYNEQF
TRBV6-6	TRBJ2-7	ASSGTNKPINEQY
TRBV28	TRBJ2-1	ASRPQGPNEQF
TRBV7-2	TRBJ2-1	ASSPGPNNEQF
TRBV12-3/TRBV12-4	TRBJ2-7	ASSLRAGAYEQY
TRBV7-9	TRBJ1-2	ASPGDYGYT
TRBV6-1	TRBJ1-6	ASRPRSTGGRSSPLH
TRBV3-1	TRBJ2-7	ASSLRTAGDEQY
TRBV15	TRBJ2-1	ATSRDLVGLSYNEQF
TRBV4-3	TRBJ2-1	ASSPLGLGPSRPDNEQF
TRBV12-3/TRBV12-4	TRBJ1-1	ASSLQGNTEVF
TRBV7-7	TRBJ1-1	ASSPTGRHTEAF
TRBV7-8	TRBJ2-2	ASSFYQVGQGGSGELF
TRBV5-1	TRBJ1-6	ASSQGQGSSYNSPLH
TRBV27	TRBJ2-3	ASSLIRGEWGTDTQY
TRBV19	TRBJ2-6	ASSLTQGAGGANVLT
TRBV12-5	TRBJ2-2	ASAFTDGELF
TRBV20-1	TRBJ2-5	SALIAGVRQETQY
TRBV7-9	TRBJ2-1	ASSPGQEVYNEQF
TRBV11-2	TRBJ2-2	ASSLALAAPRGELF
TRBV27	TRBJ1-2	ASTAQGGQHYGYT
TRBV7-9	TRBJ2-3	AIGQVSTDTQY
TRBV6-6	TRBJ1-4	ASSYLRVDEKLF
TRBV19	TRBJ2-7	ASSIVAGLYEQY
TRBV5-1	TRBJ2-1	ASSLGPSSGREQF
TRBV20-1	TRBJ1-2	SARVWDATNYGYT
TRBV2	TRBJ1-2	ALFSGVYGYT
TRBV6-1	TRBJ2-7	ASSLRTGGNGEQY
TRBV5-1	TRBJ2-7	ASRPTNSYEQY
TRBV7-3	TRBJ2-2	ASSLKGESTGELF
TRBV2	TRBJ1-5	ASSEIGGQPQH
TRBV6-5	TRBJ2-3	ASSWTSEGTDTQY
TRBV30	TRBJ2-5	AWSPGVGALGETQY
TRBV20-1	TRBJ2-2	SATRGRENTGELF
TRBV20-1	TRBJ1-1	SARNREAFMNTEAF
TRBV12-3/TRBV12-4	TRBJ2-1	ASSSQDRSSYNEQF
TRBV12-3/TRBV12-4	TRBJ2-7	ASSFAVRNYEQY
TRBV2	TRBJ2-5	ASSESSGGGWETQY
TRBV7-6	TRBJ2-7	ASSLAIGGMSYEQY
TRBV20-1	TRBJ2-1	SAPAGAASYNEQF
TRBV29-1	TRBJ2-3	SVSDGNTDTQY
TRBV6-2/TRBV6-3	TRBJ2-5	ASSYSGRTQEETQY
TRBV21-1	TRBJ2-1	ASSKNQGTEVSSYNEQF